What follows describes a single TCR beta chain. In this sample, this clonotype turned up a few times. Its antigen is currently not known. No base-level quality is on record; no much larger clone is a single base apart. The library was built by means of RT-PCR. The run used an Illumina HiSeq 2500. In TCRdb, the public reads were trimmed at Q25 with fastp and aligned with MiXCR, with productive beta chains retained. Each entry merges the rows of one CDR3 protein and shows their most common DNA and genes. For this sample the table gives about 780,000 distinct CDR3 sequences, of which about 18% were detected only once. Jointly, the top ten make up 11% of the sample. The data belong to a study of response to subunit inactivated influenza vaccine (dated by TCRdb to 2017 to 2018). With respect to the entire study: Deep quantitative profiling of the T cell receptor repertoire was used in the study to follow responses to a trivalent subunit inactivated influenza vaccine. Here is what the overall study found, with its caveats: According to the authors, only a limited number of new T cells may be recruited by each seasonal influenza vaccination.

This material consisted of PBMCs from blood, taken 4 to 6 days after vaccination. This sequence originates from a man aged 50-59 years who received an inactivated influenza vaccine. Donor details come from another sample of the same person, matched by shared clones.

The DNA sequence is as follows: TGCAGTGCTAGTATACATACGCAGTATTTT. Its protein product is CSASIHTQYF. This sequence uses TRBV20-1 and TRBJ2-3; the D gene is unclear. V and J are truncated by 3 bases and 7 bases respectively, leaving an intervening sequence of 5 bases. CDR1 is given as DFQATT and CDR2 as SNEGSKA, both from the germline V gene (reference sequence). From the cysteine through the phenylalanine, the CDR3 covers 10 amino acids. The sequence is cut down to CDR3 DNA, 30 bases in frame from base 1.